This TCR beta chain was recorded in a study of shared clonotypes between healthy human individuals. Germline CDR1 reads LNHDA; CDR2 reads SQIVND (reference sequence). After removal of 1 base from V and 8 bases from J, the junction contained 3 bases not matched to a gene. The CDR3 consists of 14 residues. TCRdb keeps only in-frame clones here, not all; method: immunoSEQ multiplex PCR. Of roughly 2.6 million clones in the sample, 90% to 95% are singletons; the top ten hold over 0.12%. The J gene is TRBJ1-4, the V gene TRBV19, with 8 bases fitting TRBD1. This receptor was taken from a man aged 18 to 29 in good health. Sequencing used naive CD4+ T cells sorted from blood. Subset noted: CD45RA+ positively selected. The CDR3: CASSIGRGREKLFF. The CDR3 DNA reads TGTGCCAGTAGTATAGGCAGGGGGCGCGAAAAACTGTTTTTT.